This T cell receptor (beta chain) was profiled in a study of shared clonotypes between healthy human individuals. Study results and limitations: The sole specimen, blood, was sampled, and tissue repertoires likely differ.

To note about this clone: Antigen: not known.

Trimming shortened V by 4 bases and J by 4 bases, and 11 bases separated the two germline ends. Germline CDR1 is SGHTS and CDR2 is YDEGEE. This CDR3 has 13 amino acids. All donors were healthy HIV-negative adults lacking recent acute infections or vaccinations. The split of CD4+ cells yielded CD45RA+ naive and CD45RA-negative memory subsets. Clones were read by immunoSEQ multiplex PCR, and TCRdb kept only the in-frame ones, dropping some. The sample lists about 2.3 million clones, roughly 92% occurring once. The sequenced material came from naive CD4+ T cells from PBMCs. Subset reported: CD45RA+ positively selected. The chain combines TRBV5-8 with TRBJ1-1, with a possible D match to TRBD1 (5 bases). This TCR was sampled from a man younger than 30 in good health. Some clones in this sample may be carry-over from other donors' samples. The CDR3 is CASSRQKSTEAFF. The CDR3 nucleotides read TGTGCCAGCAGCCGACAGAAATCCACTGAAGCTTTCTTT.